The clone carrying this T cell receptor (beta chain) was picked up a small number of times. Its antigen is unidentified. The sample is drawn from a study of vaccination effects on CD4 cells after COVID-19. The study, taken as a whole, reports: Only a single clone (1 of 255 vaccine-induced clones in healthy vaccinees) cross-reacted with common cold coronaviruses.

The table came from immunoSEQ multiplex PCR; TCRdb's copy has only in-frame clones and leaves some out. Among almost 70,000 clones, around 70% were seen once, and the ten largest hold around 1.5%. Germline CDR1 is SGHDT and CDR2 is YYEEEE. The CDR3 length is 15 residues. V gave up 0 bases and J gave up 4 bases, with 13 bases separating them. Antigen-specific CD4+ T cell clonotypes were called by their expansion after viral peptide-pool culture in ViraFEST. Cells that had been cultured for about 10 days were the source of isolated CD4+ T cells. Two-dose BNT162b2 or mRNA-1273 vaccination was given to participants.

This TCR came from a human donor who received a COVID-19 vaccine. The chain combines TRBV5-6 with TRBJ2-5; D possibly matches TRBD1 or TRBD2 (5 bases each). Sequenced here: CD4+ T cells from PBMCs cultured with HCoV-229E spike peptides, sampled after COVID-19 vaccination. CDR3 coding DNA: TGTGCCAGCAGCTTGGTTCGGGGTGGGGGAGAGACCCAGTACTTC. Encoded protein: CASSLVRGGGETQYF.